This T cell receptor (beta chain) was sequenced during a study of shared clonotypes between healthy human individuals. V was shortened by 5 bases and J by 7 bases, with 17 bases between the two germline ends. The CDR3 has 14 residues. Per germline, CDR1 MNHEY and CDR2 SMNVEV (reference sequence). The assay was immunoSEQ multiplex PCR, and TCRdb's table has in-frame clones only and misses some. The sample has roughly 2 million clones, about 94% seen once. Naivety among CD8 cells was defined by CD45RO negativity and positive CCR7 selection, thereby excluding terminally differentiated effector memory CD45RA+ cells.

V and J are TRBV27 and TRBJ1-1, with D perhaps TRBD1 (5 bases). The sequenced sample consisted of naive CD8+ T cells sorted from blood. The receptor was isolated from a man in his late teens or twenties in good health. The CDR3 DNA sequence: TGTGCCAGCAGTGGCATCCGGGGGAATAATGAAGCTTTCTTT. The encoded protein is CASSGIRGNNEAFF.